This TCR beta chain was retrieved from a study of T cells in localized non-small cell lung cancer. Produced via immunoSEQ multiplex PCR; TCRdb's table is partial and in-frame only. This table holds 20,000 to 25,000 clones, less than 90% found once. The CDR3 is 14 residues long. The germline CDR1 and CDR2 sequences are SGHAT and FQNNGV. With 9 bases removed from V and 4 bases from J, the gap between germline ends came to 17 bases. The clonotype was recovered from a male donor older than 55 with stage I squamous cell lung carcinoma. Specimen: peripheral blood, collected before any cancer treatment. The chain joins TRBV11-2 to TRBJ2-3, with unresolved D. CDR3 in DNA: TGTGCCAGTCGTCCTCAGAGGCTCGCAGATACGCAGTATTTT. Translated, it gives CASRPQRLADTQYF.